This T cell receptor beta chain was documented in a study of blood T cell repertoires in COVID-19. About the study: Collection of acute and convalescent COVID-19 samples took place in the United States, Italy and Spain. From T cells, B-cell-depleted T cells, or PBMCs came the material, which was cDNA or gDNA.

The method was immunoSEQ multiplex PCR; TCRdb's version includes in-frame clones alone and lacks a portion of them. The data show 350,000 to 450,000 clones, about 89% seen once. All enrollees were about 18 to 100 years old and from about 24 US areas. Participant-given clinical history determined each cohort assignment. V shed 6 bases and J shed 4 bases, with 10 bases lying between them. The CDR3 has 13 residues. To note about this clone: Distinct nucleotide sequences in the sample also encode this CDR3.

The chain combines TRBV12-3 or TRBV12-4 with TRBJ1-5, with D maybe TRBD1 (5 bases). The sequencing input was PBMCs or T cells enriched from blood (not recorded which). This receptor was identified in a woman in her forties who had been exposed to COVID-19. The CDR3 reads CASSSGGNQPQHF. The CDR3 DNA reads TGTGCCAGCAGCTCGGGGGGTAATCAGCCCCAGCATTTT.